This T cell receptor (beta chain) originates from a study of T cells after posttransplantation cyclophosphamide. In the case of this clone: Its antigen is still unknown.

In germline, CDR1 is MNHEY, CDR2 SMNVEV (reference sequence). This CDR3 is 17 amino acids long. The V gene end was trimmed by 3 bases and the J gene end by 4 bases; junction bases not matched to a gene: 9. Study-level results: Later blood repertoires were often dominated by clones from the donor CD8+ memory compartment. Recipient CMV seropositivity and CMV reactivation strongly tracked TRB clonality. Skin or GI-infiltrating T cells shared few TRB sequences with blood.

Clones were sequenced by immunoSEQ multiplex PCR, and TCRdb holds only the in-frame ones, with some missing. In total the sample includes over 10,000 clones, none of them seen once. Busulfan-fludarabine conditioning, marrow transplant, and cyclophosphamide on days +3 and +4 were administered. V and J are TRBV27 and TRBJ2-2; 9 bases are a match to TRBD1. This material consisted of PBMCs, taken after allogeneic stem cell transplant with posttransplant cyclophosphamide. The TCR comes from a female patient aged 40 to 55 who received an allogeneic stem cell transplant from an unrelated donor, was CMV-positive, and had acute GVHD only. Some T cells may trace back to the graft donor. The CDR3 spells CASSFLRTGVFTGELFF. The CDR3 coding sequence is TGTGCCAGCAGTTTTTTACGGACAGGGGTTTTCACCGGGGAGCTGTTTTTT.